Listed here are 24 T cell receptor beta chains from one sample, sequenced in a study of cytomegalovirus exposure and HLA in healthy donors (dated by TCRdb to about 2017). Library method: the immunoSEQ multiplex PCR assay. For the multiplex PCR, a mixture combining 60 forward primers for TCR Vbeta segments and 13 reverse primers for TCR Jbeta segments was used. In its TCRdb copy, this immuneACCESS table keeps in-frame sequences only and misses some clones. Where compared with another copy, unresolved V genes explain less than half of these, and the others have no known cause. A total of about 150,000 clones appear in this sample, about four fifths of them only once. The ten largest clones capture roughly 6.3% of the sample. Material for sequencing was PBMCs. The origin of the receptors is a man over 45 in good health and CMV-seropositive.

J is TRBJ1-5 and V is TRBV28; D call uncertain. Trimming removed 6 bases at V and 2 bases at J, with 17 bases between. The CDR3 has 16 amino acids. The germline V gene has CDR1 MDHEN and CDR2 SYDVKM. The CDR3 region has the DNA TGTGCCAGCAGCTACCCTATGAGGAGCGGCAATCAGCCCCAGCATTTT. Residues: CASSYPMRSGNQPQHF.

CDR3 amino acids: CASSPRTSGNTGELFF. CDR3 coding DNA: TGTGCCAGCAGCCCAAGGACTAGCGGGAACACCGGGGAGCTGTTTTTT. The chain has TRBV7-8 and TRBJ2-2, with 10 bases lining up with TRBD2. This CDR3 spans 16 amino acids. Germline CDR1 reads SGHVS; CDR2 reads FQNEAQ. Trimming took 5 bases from V and 1 from J; bases not matched to a gene: 4.

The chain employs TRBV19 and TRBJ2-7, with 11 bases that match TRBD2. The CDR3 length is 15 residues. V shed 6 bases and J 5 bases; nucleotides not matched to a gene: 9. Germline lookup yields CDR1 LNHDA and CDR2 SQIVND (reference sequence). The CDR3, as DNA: TGTGCCAGTAGCCAACTAGCGGGAGATTTCCACGAGCAGTACTTC. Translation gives CASSQLAGDFHEQYF.

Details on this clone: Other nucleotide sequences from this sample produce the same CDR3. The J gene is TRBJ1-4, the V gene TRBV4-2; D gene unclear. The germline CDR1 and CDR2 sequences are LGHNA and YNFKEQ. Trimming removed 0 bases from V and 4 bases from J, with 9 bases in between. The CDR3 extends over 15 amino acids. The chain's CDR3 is CASSQDRGFNEKLFF. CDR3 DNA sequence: TGTGCCAGCAGCCAAGATAGAGGTTTTAATGAAAAACTGTTTTTT.

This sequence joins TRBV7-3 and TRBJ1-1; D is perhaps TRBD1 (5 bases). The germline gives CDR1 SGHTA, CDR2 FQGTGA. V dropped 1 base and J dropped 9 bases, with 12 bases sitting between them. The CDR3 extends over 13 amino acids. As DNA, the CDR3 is TGTGCCAGCAGCTTAAGCAGGGATGCTAAAGCTTTCTTT. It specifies CASSLSRDAKAFF.

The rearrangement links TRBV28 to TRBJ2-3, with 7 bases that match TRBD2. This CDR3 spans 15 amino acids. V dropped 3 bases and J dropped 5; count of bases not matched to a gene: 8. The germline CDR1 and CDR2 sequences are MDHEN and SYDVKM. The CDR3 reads CASSLAGEGEDTQYF. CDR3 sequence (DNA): TGTGCCAGCAGTTTGGCGGGAGAGGGAGAAGATACGCAGTATTTT. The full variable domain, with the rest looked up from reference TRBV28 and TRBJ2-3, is DVKVTQSSRYLVKRTGEKVFLECVQDMDHENMFWYRQDPGLGLRLIYFSYDVKMKEKGDIPEGYSVSREKKERFSLILESASTNQTSMYLCASSLAGEGEDTQYFGPGTRLTVL.

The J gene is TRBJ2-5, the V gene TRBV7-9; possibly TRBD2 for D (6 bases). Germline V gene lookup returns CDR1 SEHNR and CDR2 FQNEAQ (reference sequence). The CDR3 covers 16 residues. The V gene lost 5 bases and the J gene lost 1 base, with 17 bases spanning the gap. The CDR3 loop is CASSPRGRRGQETQYF. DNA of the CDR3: TGTGCCAGCAGCCCGAGGGGACGGCGGGGCCAAGAGACCCAGTACTTC.

DNA for the CDR3: TGTGCCAGCAGTCCAATTTCCCCCGAGACCCAGTACTTC. Amino acids: CASSPISPETQYF. The chain employs TRBV5-6 and TRBJ2-5; D uncertain. V was shortened by 5 bases and J by 5 bases, with 13 bases between the two germline ends. The germline V gene has CDR1 SGHDT and CDR2 YYEEEE. The CDR3 is 13 amino acids. Using reference TRBV5-6 and TRBJ2-5 for the parts outside the CDR3, the full variable domain is DAGVTQSPTHLIKTRGQQVTLRCSPKSGHDTVSWYQQALGQGPQFIFQYYEEEERQRGNFPDRFSGHQFPNYSSELNVNALLLGDSALYLCASSPISPETQYFGPGTRLLVL.

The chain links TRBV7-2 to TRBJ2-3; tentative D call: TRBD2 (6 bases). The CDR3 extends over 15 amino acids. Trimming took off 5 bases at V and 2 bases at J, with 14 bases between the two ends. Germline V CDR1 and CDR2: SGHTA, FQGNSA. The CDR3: CASSLSSGDTDTQYF. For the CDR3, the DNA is TGTGCCAGCAGCCTGAGTAGCGGAGACACAGATACGCAGTATTTT.

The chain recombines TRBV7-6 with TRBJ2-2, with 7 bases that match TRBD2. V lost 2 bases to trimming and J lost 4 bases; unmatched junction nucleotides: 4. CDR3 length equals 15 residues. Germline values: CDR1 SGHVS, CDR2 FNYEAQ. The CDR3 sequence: CASSLRGRATGELFF. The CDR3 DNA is TGTGCCAGCAGCTTACGAGGGAGGGCCACCGGGGAGCTGTTTTTT.

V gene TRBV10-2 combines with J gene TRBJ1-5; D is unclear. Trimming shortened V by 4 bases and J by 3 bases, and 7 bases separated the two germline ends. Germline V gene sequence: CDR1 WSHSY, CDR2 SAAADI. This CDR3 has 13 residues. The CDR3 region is CASSGGYNQPQHF. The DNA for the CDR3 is TGCGCCAGCAGTGGAGGGTACAATCAGCCCCAGCATTTT.

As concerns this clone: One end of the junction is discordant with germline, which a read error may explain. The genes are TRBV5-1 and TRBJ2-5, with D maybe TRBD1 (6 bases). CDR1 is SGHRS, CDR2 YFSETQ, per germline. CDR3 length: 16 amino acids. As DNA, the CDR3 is TGCGCCAGCAGTCGTGGACAGATGAATTACCAAGAGGCCCAGTACTTC. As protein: CASSRGQMNYQEAQYF.

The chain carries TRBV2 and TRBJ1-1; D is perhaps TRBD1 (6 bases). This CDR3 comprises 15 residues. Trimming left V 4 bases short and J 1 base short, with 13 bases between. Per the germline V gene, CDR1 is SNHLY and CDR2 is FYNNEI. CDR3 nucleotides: TGTGCCAGCAGTGTTGGGGGGGCAGCGAACACTGAAGCTTTCTTT. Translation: CASSVGGAANTEAFF.

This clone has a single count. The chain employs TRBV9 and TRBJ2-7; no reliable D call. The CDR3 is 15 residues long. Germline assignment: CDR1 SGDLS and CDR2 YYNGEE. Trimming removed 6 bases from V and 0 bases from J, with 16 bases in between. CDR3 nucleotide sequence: TGTGCCAGCACCAAAGGAGACCGGAGCTCCTACGAGCAGTACTTC. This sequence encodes CASTKGDRSSYEQYF.

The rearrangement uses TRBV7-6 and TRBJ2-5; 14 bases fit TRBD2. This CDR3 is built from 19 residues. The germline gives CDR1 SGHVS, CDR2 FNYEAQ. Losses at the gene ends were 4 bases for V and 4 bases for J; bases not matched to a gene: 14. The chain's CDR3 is CASSSVGLAGGWGRETQYF. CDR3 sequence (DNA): TGTGCCAGCAGCTCGGTCGGACTAGCGGGAGGTTGGGGCAGAGAGACCCAGTACTTC.

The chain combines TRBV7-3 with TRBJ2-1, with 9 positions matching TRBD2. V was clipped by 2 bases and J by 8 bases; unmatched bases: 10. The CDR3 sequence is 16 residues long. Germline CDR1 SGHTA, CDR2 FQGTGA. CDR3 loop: CASSLFSSSGKDEQFF. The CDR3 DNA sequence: TGTGCCAGCAGCTTATTTTCCTCTAGCGGGAAGGATGAGCAGTTCTTC.

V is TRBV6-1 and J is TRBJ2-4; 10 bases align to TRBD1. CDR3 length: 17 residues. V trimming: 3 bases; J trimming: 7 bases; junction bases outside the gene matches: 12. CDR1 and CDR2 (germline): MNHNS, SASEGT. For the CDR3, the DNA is TGTGCCAGCAGTGAGCAAGGGACAGGGGTAATAGTGAACATTCAGTACTTC. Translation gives CASSEQGTGVIVNIQYF.

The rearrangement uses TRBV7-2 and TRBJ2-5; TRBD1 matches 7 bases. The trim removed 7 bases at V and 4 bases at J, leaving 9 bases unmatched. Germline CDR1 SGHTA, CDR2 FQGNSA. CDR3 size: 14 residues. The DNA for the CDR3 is TGTGCCAGCAAAGGGGGCCGCGCATCAGAGACCCAGTACTTC. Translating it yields CASKGGRASETQYF.

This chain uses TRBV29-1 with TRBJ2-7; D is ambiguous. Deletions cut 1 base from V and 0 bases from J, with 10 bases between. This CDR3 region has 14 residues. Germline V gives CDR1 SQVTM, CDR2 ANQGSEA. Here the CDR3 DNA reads TGCAGCGTTGAAGTGTACAGCTACTCCTACGAGCAGTACTTC. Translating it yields CSVEVYSYSYEQYF.

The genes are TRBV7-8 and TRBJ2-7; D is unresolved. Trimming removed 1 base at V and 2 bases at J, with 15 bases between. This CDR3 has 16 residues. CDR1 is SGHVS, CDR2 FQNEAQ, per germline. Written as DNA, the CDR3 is TGTGCCAGCAGCTTAGACCCGGTAGCCACTCCCTACGAGCAGTACTTC. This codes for CASSLDPVATPYEQYF.

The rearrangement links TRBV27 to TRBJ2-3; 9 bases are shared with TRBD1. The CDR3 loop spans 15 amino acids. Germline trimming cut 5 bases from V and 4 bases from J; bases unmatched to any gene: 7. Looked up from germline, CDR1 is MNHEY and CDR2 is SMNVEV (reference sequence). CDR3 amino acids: CASSDERTGADTQYF. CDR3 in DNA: TGTGCCAGCAGTGACGAAAGGACAGGGGCAGATACGCAGTATTTT.

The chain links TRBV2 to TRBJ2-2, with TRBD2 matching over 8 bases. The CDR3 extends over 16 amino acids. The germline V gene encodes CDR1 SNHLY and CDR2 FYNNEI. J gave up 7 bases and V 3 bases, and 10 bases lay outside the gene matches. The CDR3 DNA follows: TGTGCCAGCAGTGATTTCGGGAGGGCGTATAACGGGGAGCTGTTTTTT. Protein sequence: CASSDFGRAYNGELFF.

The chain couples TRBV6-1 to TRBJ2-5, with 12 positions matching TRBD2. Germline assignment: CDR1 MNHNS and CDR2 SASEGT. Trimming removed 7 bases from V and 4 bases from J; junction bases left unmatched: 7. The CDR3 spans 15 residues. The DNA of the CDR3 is TGTGCCAGCACCAGACTAGCGGGAGTAGGAGAGACCCAGTACTTC. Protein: CASTRLAGVGETQYF.

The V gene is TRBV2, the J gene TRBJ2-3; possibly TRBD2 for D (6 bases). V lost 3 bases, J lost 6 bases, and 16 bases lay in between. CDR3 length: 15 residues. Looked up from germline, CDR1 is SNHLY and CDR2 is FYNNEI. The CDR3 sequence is CASSDVGGMYDTQYF. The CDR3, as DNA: TGTGCCAGCAGTGACGTGGGCGGGATGTATGATACGCAGTATTTT.